This passage covers 11 T cell receptor beta chains from one sample sequenced in a study of shared clonotypes between healthy human individuals. TCRdb keeps only in-frame clones here, not all; method: immunoSEQ multiplex PCR. This table has roughly 640,000 clones, more than 95% appearing once. Sequenced: naive CD4+ T cells sorted from blood. Subset here: CD45RA+ positively selected. These receptors all stem from a woman aged 25 to 45 in good health.

This clone was counted a single time. The genes are TRBV9 and TRBJ2-7, with 7 positions matching TRBD2. The CDR3 contains 14 residues. The V and J ends lost 4 bases and 4 bases, in that order; junction bases with no gene match: 8. Germline V gene data show CDR1 as SGDLS and CDR2 as YYNGEE. The CDR3 bases are TGTGCCAGCAGCTCTGCGGTGGGGGGGTACGAGCAGTACTTC. As protein: CASSSAVGGYEQYF.

The V and J genes are TRBV18 and TRBJ1-5; 8 bases align to TRBD1. The CDR3 totals 15 residues. V dropped 3 bases and J dropped 6; count of bases not matched to a gene: 7. Germline V CDR1 and CDR2: KGHSH, LQKENI. The CDR3 bases are TGTGCCAGCTCACCGACAGGGGTGGAAGGTCAGCCCCAGCATTTT. Translated: CASSPTGVEGQPQHF.

J is TRBJ1-5 and V is TRBV6-5; perhaps TRBD1 as D (6 bases). From germline, CDR1 is MNHEY and CDR2 SVGAGI. The CDR3 loop spans 15 amino acids. Trimming cost V 2 bases and J 6 bases, with 14 bases left between them. The CDR3 protein is CASSYERGGTQPQHF. DNA of the CDR3: TGTGCCAGCAGTTACGAGAGGGGGGGCACTCAGCCCCAGCATTTT.

V gene TRBV27 combines with J gene TRBJ2-7; 7 bases match TRBD1. CDR1 and CDR2 (germline): MNHEY, SMNVEV (reference sequence). The CDR3 is 14 amino acids. Trimming at V came to 4 bases and at J to 6 bases, leaving 9 bases not matched to a gene. For the CDR3, the DNA is TGTGCCAGCAGTTCTGGCAGGGGGTTTCTCGAGCAGTACTTC. Its protein product is CASSSGRGFLEQYF.

The count of this clone is one. J is TRBJ2-7 and V is TRBV7-9; 11 bases map to TRBD1. Losses at the gene ends were 9 bases for V and 6 bases for J; bases not matched to a gene: 7. The germline CDR1 and CDR2 sequences are SEHNR and FQNEAQ (reference sequence). The CDR3 has 13 amino acids. CDR3 coding DNA: TGTGCCAGTTCGGACAGGGGGCCTAGCGAGCAGTACTTC. It specifies CASSDRGPSEQYF.

In nucleotides, the CDR3 is TGTGCCAGCAGCTTACAGGGGGGGAGGTACGAGCAGTACTTC. It is translated as CASSLQGGRYEQYF. This chain connects TRBV7-9 to TRBJ2-7, with D perhaps assigned TRBD1 or TRBD2 (7 bases each). Trimming removed 2 bases from V and 4 bases from J, with 12 bases in between. This CDR3 region has 14 residues. From germline, CDR1 is SEHNR and CDR2 FQNEAQ (reference sequence).

This sequence joins TRBV7-2 and TRBJ1-3; perhaps TRBD1 as D (5 bases). Per germline, CDR1 SGHTA and CDR2 FQGNSA. The V and J ends lost 4 bases and 1 base respectively, with 11 bases between them. There are 15 residues in the CDR3. CDR3 residues: CASSSRQLSGNTIYF. Written as DNA, the CDR3 is TGTGCCAGCAGCTCCAGACAGTTATCTGGAAACACCATATATTTT.

The chain uses TRBV9 and TRBJ1-2, with 7 bases identical to TRBD1. Germline assignment: CDR1 SGDLS and CDR2 YYNGEE. The CDR3 runs 14 residues. V lost 3 bases and J lost 4; bases outside the gene matches: 6. This CDR3 is CASSEGTASYGYTF. DNA of the CDR3: TGTGCCAGCAGCGAGGGGACAGCCAGCTATGGCTACACCTTC.

About this clone: The germline gene is not matched at one end of the junction; a read error may be the cause. V is TRBV6-5 and J is TRBJ2-7; D not resolved. Germline CDR1 MNHEY, CDR2 SVGAGI. The CDR3 extends over 13 amino acids. The CDR3 loop is CASSYTPHEQYRF. For the CDR3, the DNA is TGTGCCAGCAGTTACACCCCCCACGAGCAGTACAGATTC.

The chain is built from TRBV2 and TRBJ2-2; no reliable D call. Trimming removed 6 bases from V and 1 base from J, with 0 bases in between. The CDR3 contains 11 residues. Germline V gene lookup returns CDR1 SNHLY and CDR2 FYNNEI. CDR3 sequence (DNA): TGTGCCAGCAGGAACACCGGGGAGCTGTTTTTT. It yields the protein CASRNTGELFF.

In this sample, this clone turned up once. This chain's CDR3 is CASSLWGLEQYF. The CDR3 nucleotides are TGTGCCAGCAGCTTGTGGGGTCTCGAGCAGTACTTC. This chain uses TRBV5-5 with TRBJ2-7, with D unclear. This CDR3 contains 12 residues. V was shortened by 1 base and J by 6 bases, with 8 bases between the two germline ends. Germline V gene data show CDR1 as SGHKS and CDR2 as YYEKEE (reference sequence).